This TCR beta chain was recorded in a study of cytomegalovirus exposure and HLA in healthy donors. In germline, CDR1 is MNHNY, CDR2 SVGAGI (reference sequence). The CDR3 loop spans 14 amino acids. V was cut by 6 bases and J by 0 bases, with 12 bases left in between. Sequencing used immunoSEQ multiplex PCR; TCRdb keeps in-frame clones, though not all of them. The data contain over 150,000 clones, around 84% of them seen just once; the ten biggest clones take up around 2.1%. Sequenced input: PBMCs. This clonotype originated in a human donor in good health. The chain uses TRBV6-6 and TRBJ2-7; D might be TRBD2 (6 bases). The CDR3 sequence is CASRDYLVSYEQYF. The CDR3, as DNA: TGTGCCAGCAGGGACTACTTGGTCTCCTACGAGCAGTACTTC.